This T cell receptor (beta chain) was identified during a study of T-cell memory formation after mild COVID-19. TCRdb fed the 5' RACE reads into MiXCR, producing one record per CDR3 protein. The table records roughly 580,000 distinct CDR3 sequences, roughly 18% of them present only once. Of note for this clonotype: What it binds is not known.

Study-level findings and limits: Clones contracting day 15 to 85 were balanced CD4/CD8; later expanders leaned CD4+.

The TCR was taken from an adult woman who had mild COVID-19 (a few samples of this study predate the infection). Cell type and time point are not known. The sample consisted of PBMCs or a T cell subset sorted from them (not recorded which).

CDR3 DNA: TGTGCCAGCAGCCAAGATGGGGCAGGGTCGGGCTCTGAAGCTTTCTTT. It is translated as CASSQDGAGSGSEAFF. This chain links TRBV4-2 with TRBJ1-1; tentative D call: TRBD1 (5 bases). Deletions cut 0 bases from V and 6 bases from J, with 17 bases between. The CDR3 extends over 16 amino acids. Germline CDR1 is LGHNA and CDR2 is YNFKEQ.